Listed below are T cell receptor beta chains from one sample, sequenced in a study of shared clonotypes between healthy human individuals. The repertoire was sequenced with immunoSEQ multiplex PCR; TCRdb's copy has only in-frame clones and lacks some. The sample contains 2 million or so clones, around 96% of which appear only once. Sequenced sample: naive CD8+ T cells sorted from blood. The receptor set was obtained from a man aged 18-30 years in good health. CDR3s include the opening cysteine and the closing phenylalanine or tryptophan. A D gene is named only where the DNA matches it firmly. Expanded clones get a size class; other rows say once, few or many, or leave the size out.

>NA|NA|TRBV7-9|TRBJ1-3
CASSREIDSASGNTIYF
TGTGCCAGCAGCCGGGAGATAGATTCGGCGTCTGGAAACACCATATATTTT
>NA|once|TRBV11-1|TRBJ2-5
CASRGIQETQYF
TGTGCCAGCAGAGGGATTCAAGAGACCCAGTACTTC
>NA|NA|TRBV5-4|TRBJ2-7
CASSPLGAEQYF
TGTGCCAGCAGCCCGTTAGGGGCCGAGCAGTACTTC
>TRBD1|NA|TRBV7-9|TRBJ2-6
CAGSTGDSSGANVLTF
TGTGCCGGCTCCACAGGGGATAGCTCTGGGGCCAACGTCCTGACTTTC
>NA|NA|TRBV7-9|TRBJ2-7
CASSSRFEQYF
TGTGCCAGCAGCTCTCGCTTTGAGCAGTACTTC
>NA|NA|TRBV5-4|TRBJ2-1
CASSGPGRIYNEQFF
TGTGCCAGCAGCGGCCCGGGACGGATCTACAATGAGCAGTTCTTC
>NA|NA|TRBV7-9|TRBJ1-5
CASSLQGGQPQHF
TGTGCCAGCAGCTTACAAGGAGGGCAGCCCCAGCATTTT
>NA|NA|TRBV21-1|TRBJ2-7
CASKRKDRDGDEQYF
TGTGCCAGCAAAAGGAAGGACAGGGACGGGGACGAGCAGTACTTC
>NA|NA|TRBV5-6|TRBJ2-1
CASSGGDHEQFF
TGTGCCAGCAGCGGGGGAGACCATGAGCAGTTCTTC
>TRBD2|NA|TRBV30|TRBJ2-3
CAWSSGRADTQYF
TGTGCCTGGAGTAGCGGGAGGGCAGATACGCAGTATTTT
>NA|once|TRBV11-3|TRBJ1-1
CASSRGEAEAFF
TGTGCCAGCAGTCGAGGGGAGGCTGAAGCTTTCTTT
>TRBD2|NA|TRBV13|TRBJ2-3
CASSSTSGTITDTQYF
TGTGCCAGCAGCTCGACTAGCGGGACGATCACAGATACGCAGTATTTT
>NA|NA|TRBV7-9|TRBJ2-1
CASSFDNEQFF
TGTGCCAGCAGCTTCGACAATGAGCAGTTCTTC
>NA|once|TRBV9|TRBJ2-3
CASSTNLADTQYF
TGTGCCAGCAGCACTAACCTGGCAGATACGCAGTATTTT
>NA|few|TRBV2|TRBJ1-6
CASSEVWTDDSPLHF
TGTGCCAGCAGTGAAGTATGGACAGACGATTCACCCCTCCACTTT
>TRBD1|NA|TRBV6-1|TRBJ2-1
CATQGEYNEQFF
TGTGCCACCCAGGGGGAGTACAATGAGCAGTTCTTC
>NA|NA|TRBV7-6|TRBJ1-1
CASSSGLPDTEAFF
TGTGCCAGCAGCTCGGGACTCCCGGACACTGAAGCTTTCTTT
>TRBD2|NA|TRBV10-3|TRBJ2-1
CAISETSGGDYNEQFF
TGTGCCATCAGTGAGACTAGCGGGGGGGATTACAATGAGCAGTTCTTC
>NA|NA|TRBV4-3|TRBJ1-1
CASSQSLREEEAFF
TGCGCCAGCAGCCAATCTCTTAGGGAGGAGGAAGCTTTCTTT
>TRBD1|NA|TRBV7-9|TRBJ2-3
CASSPTGGVLTDTQYF
TGTGCCAGCAGCCCGACAGGGGGGGTACTCACAGATACGCAGTATTTT
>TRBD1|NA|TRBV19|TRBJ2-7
CASSDRAISYEQYF
TGTGCCAGTAGTGACAGGGCGATCTCCTACGAGCAGTACTTC
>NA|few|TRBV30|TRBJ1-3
CAWSVGSKNTIYF
TGTGCCTGGAGTGTGGGGTCAAAGAACACCATATATTTT
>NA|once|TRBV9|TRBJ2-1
CASGKGSSGEQFF
TGTGCCAGCGGAAAAGGTTCGTCAGGTGAGCAGTTCTTC
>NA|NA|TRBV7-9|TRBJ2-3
CASSPTITDTQYF
TGTGCCAGCAGCCCGACGATCACAGATACGCAGTATTTT
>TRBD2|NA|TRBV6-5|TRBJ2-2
CASSFQRGGELFF
TGTGCCAGCAGTTTCCAGCGGGGCGGGGAGCTGTTTTTT
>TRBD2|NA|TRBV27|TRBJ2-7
CASSLRGVAYEQYF
TGTGCCAGCAGTTTACGGGGGGTAGCCTACGAGCAGTACTTC
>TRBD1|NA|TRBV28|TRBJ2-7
CASSWTGTYEQYF
TGTGCCAGCAGCTGGACAGGCACCTACGAGCAGTACTTC
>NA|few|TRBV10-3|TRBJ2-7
CAIKDGDFHEQYF
TGTGCCATCAAGGACGGGGATTTCCACGAGCAGTACTTC
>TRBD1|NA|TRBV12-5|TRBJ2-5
CASAGTGGEGKYF
TGTGCTAGTGCTGGGACAGGGGGCGAGGGTAAATACTTC
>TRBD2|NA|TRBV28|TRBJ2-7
CASTYLAGLSYEQYF
TGTGCCAGCACCTATCTAGCGGGCCTCTCCTACGAGCAGTACTTC
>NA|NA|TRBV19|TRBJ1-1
CASSIGTEYTEAFF
TGTGCCAGTAGTATAGGCACCGAATACACTGAAGCTTTCTTT
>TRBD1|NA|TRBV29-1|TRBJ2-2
CSATGDTGELFF
TGCAGCGCTACAGGGGACACCGGGGAGCTGTTTTTT
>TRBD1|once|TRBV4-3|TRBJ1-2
CASSQSSTGDYGYTF
TGCGCCAGCAGCCAATCCTCGACAGGGGACTATGGCTACACCTTC
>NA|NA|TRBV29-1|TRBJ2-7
CSVNKRDSSYEQYF
TGCAGCGTGAACAAGCGGGACAGCTCCTACGAGCAGTACTTC
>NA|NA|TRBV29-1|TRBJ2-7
CSVENSSYEQYF
TGCAGCGTTGAAAACAGCTCCTACGAGCAGTACTTC
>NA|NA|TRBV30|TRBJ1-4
CAWSAGVTNEKLFF
TGTGCCTGGAGTGCAGGGGTGACTAATGAAAAACTGTTTTTT
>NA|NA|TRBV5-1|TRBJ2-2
CASSSKRQDNTGELFF
TGCGCCAGCAGCTCAAAACGACAGGACAACACCGGGGAGCTGTTTTTT
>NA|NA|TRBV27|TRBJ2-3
CASSFSTLSLPSTDTQYF
TGTGCCAGCAGTTTTTCCACCCTATCCTTACCTAGCACAGATACGCAGTATTTT
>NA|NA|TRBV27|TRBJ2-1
CASRGAIGNNEQFF
TGTGCCAGCAGAGGGGCCATAGGGAACAATGAGCAGTTCTTC
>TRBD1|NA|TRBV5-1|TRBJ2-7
CASSWGQGSGDEQYF
TGCGCCAGCAGCTGGGGACAGGGGAGCGGCGACGAGCAGTACTTC
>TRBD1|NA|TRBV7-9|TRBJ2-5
CASSSWGVTGDQETQYF
TGTGCCAGCAGCTCTTGGGGGGTGACAGGGGACCAAGAGACCCAGTACTTC
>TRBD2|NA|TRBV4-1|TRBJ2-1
CASSQELAGGPPRNEQFF
TGCGCCAGCAGCCAAGAACTAGCGGGAGGGCCTCCTCGGAATGAGCAGTTCTTC
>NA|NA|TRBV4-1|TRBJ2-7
CASSQESGTVSYEQYF
TGCGCCAGCAGCCAAGAAAGCGGGACAGTCTCCTACGAGCAGTACTTC
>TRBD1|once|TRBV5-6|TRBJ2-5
CASSLASGGGETQYF
TGTGCCAGCAGCTTGGCCTCAGGGGGCGGCGAGACCCAGTACTTC
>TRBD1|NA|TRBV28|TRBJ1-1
CASRWTGGNTEAFF
TGTGCCAGCAGATGGACAGGAGGGAACACTGAAGCTTTCTTT
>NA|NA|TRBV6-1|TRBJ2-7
CASSDFMDGSYEQYF
TGTGCCAGCAGTGATTTCATGGACGGTTCCTACGAGCAGTACTTC